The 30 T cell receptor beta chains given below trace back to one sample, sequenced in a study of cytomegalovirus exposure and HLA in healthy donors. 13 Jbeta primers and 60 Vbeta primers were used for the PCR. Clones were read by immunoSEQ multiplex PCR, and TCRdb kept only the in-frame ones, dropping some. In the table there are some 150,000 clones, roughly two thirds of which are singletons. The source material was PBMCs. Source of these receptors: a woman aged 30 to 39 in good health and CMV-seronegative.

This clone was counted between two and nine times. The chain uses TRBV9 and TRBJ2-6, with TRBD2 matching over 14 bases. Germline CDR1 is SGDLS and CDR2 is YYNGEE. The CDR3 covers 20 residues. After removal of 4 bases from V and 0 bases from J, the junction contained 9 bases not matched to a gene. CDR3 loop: CASSPRLAGGPSSGANVLTF. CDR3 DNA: TGTGCCAGCAGCCCAAGACTAGCGGGGGGGCCTAGCTCTGGGGCCAACGTCCTGACTTTC.

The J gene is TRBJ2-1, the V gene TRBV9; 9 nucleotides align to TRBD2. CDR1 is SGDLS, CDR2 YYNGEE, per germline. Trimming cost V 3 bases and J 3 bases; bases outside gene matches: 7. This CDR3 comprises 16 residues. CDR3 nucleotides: TGTGCCAGCAGCGCTCCGGGACTAGCCTTCTACAATGAGCAGTTCTTC. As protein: CASSAPGLAFYNEQFF.

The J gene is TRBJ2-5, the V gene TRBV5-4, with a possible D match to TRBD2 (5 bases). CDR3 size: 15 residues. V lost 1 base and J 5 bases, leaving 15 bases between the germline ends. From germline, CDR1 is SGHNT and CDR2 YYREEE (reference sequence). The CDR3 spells CASSLPHGGRETQYF. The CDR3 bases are TGTGCCAGCAGCTTGCCGCATGGAGGCAGGGAGACCCAGTACTTC. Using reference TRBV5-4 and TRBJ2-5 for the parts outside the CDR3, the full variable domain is ETGVTQSPTHLIKTRGQQVTLRCSSQSGHNTVSWYQQALGQGPQFIFQYYREEENGRGNFPPRFSGLQFPNYSSELNVNALELDDSALYLCASSLPHGGRETQYFGPGTRLLVL.

The CDR3 coding sequence is TGCGCCAGCAGTCGGACTAGCGGGGGGGAAGAGTTCTTC. Protein product: CASSRTSGGEEFF. The chain links TRBV4-1 to TRBJ2-1; 15 bases are a match to TRBD2. This CDR3 contains 13 residues. Germline CDR1 and CDR2: MGHRA and YSYEKL. The junction had 5 bases not matched to a gene; V was cut back by 6 bases and J by 14 bases.

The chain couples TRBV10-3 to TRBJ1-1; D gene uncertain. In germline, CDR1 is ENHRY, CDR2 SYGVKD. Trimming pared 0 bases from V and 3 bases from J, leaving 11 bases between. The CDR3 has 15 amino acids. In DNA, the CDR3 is TGTGCCATCAGTGAGTCTATGAGGGAGTACACTGAAGCTTTCTTT. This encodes CAISESMREYTEAFF.

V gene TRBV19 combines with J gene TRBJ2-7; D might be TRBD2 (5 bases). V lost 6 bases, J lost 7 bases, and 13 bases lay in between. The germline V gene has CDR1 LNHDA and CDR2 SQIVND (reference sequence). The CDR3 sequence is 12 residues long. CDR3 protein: CASRSRRGEQYF. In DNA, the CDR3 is TGTGCCAGTAGGAGCAGACGGGGAGAGCAGTACTTC.

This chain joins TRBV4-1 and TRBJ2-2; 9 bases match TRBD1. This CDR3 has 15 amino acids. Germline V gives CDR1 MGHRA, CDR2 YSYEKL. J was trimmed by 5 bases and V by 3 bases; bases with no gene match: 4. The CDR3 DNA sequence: TGCGCCAGCAGCCAGCCGGGACAGGGAACCGGGGAGCTGTTTTTT. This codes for CASSQPGQGTGELFF.

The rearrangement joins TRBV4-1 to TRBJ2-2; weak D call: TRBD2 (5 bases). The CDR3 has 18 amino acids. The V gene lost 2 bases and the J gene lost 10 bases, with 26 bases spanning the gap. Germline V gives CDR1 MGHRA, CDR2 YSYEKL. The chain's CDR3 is CASSQHTFMGMGEVELFF. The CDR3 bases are TGCGCCAGCAGCCAACACACCTTCATGGGAATGGGAGAGGTGGAGCTGTTTTTT.

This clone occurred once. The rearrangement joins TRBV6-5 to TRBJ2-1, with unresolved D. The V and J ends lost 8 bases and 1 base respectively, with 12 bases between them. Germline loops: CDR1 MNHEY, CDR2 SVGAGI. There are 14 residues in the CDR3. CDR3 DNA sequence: TGTGCCAGCGGCCGCGGCTCATCCTACAATGAGCAGTTCTTC. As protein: CASGRGSSYNEQFF.

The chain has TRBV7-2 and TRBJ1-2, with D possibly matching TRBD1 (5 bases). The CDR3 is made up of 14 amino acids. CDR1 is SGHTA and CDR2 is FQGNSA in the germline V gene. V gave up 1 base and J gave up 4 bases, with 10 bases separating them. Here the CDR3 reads CASSLETGPYGYTF. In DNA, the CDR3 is TGTGCCAGCAGCTTAGAAACAGGACCCTATGGCTACACCTTC.

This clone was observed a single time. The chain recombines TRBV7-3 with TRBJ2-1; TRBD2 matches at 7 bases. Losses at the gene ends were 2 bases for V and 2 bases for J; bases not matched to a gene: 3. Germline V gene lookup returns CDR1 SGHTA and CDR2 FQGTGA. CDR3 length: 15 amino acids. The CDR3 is CASSLAGAAYNEQFF. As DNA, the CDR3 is TGTGCCAGCAGCTTAGCGGGAGCGGCCTACAATGAGCAGTTCTTC.

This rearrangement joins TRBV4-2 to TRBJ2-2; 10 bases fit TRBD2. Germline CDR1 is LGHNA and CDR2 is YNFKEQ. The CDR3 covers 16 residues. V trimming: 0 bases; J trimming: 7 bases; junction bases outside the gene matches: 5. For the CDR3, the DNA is TGTGCCAGCAGCCAAGACGTCGGGACTAGCGTCGGGGAGCTGTTTTTT. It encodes CASSQDVGTSVGELFF.

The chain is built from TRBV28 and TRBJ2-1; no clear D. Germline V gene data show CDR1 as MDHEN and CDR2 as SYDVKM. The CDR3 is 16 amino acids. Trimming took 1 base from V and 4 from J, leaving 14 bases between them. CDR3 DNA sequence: TGTGCCAGCAGTTTATTGGGCGAGACCTCTTACAATGAGCAGTTCTTC. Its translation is CASSLLGETSYNEQFF.

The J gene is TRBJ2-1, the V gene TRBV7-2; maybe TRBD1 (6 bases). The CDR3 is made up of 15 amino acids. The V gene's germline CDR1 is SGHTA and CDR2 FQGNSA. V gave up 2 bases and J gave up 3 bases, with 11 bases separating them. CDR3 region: CASSLWTDFYNEQFF. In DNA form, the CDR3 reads TGTGCCAGCAGCTTATGGACAGATTTCTACAATGAGCAGTTCTTC.

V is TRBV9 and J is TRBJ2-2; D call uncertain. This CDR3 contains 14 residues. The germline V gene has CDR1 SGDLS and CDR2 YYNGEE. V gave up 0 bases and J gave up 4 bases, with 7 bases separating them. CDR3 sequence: CASSVARITGELFF. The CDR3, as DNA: TGTGCCAGCAGCGTAGCTAGAATCACCGGGGAGCTGTTTTTT. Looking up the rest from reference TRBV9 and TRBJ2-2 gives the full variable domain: DSGVTQTPKHLITATGQRVTLRCSPRSGDLSVYWYQQSLDQGLQFLIQYYNGEERAKGNILERFSAQQFPDLHSELNLSSLELGDSALYFCASSVARITGELFFGEGSRLTVL.

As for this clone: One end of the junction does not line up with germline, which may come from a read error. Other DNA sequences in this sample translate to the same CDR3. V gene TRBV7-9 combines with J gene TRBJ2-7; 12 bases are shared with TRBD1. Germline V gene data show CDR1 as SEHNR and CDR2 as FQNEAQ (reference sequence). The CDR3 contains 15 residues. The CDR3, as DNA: TGCGCCAGCAGCTTAGGGGACAGGGGGCTGTACGAGCAGTACTTC. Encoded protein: CASSLGDRGLYEQYF.

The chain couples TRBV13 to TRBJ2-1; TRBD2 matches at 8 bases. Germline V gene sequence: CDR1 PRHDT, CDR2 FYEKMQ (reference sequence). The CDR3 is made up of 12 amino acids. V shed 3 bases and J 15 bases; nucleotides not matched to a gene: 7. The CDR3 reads CASSFYGRARFF. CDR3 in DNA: TGTGCCAGCAGCTTTTACGGGAGGGCCAGGTTCTTC.

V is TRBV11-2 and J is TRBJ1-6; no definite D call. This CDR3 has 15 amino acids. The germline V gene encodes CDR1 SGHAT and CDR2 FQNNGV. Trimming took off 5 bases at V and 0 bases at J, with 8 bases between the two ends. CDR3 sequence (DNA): TGTGCCAGCAGCCCACAGAGCTCCTATAATTCACCCCTCCACTTT. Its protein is CASSPQSSYNSPLHF.

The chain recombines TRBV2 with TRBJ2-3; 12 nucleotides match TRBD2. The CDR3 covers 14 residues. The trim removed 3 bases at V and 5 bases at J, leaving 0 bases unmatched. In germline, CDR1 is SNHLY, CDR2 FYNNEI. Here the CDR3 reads CASSEGLAGDTQYF. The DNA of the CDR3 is TGTGCCAGCAGTGAGGGACTAGCGGGAGATACGCAGTATTTT.

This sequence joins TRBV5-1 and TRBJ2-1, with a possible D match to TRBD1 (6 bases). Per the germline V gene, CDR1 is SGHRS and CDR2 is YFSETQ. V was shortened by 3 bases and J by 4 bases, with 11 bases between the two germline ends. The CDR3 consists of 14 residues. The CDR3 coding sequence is TGCGCCAGCAGCTACGGACAGCTGTACAATGAGCAGTTCTTC. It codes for CASSYGQLYNEQFF.

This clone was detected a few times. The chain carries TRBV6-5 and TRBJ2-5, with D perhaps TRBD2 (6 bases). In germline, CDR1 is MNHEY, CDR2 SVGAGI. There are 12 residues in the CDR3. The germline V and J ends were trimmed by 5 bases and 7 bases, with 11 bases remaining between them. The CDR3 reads CASSDTAGTQYF. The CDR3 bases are TGTGCCAGCAGTGACACAGCGGGGACCCAGTACTTC.

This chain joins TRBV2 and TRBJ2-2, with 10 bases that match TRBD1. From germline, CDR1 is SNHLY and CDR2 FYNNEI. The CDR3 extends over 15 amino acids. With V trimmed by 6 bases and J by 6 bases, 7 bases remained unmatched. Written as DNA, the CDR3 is TGTGCCAGCAGGACCGGGACAGGGGTTGCCGGGGAGCTGTTTTTT. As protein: CASRTGTGVAGELFF.

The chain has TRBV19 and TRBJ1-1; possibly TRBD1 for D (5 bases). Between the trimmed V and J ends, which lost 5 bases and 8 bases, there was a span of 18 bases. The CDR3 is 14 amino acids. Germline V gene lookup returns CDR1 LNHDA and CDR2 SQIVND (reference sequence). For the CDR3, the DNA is TGTGCCAGTAGTCCCTACCAGGGAAGTGACGAAGCTTTCTTT. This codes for CASSPYQGSDEAFF. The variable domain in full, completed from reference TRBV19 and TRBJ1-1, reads DGGITQSPKYLFRKEGQNVTLSCEQNLNHDAMYWYRQDPGQGLRLIYYSQIVNDFQKGDIAEGYSVSREKKESFPLTVTSAQKNPTAFYLCASSPYQGSDEAFFGQGTRLTVV.

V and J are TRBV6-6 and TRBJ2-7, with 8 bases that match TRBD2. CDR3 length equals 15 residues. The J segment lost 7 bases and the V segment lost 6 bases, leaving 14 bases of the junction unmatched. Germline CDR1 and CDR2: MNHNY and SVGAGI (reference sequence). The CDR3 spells CASRTDGRAVGEQYF. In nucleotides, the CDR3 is TGTGCCAGCAGAACTGACGGGAGGGCCGTGGGAGAGCAGTACTTC.

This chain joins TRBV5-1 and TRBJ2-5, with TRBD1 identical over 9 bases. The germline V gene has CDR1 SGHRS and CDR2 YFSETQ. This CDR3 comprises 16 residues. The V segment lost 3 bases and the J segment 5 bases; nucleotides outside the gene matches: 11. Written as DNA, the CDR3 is TGCGCCAGCAGCTCCGGTCCGACAGGGGGATTGGAGACCCAGTACTTC. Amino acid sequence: CASSSGPTGGLETQYF.

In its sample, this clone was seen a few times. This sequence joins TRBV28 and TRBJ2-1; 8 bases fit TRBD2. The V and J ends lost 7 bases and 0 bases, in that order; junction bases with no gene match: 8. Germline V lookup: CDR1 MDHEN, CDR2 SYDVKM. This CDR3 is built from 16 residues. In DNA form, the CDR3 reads TGTGCCAGCACCCCCCCCGGGACTAGCTCCTACAATGAGCAGTTCTTC. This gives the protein CASTPPGTSSYNEQFF. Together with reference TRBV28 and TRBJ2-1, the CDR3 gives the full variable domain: DVKVTQSSRYLVKRTGEKVFLECVQDMDHENMFWYRQDPGLGLRLIYFSYDVKMKEKGDIPEGYSVSREKKERFSLILESASTNQTSMYLCASTPPGTSSYNEQFFGPGTRLTVL.

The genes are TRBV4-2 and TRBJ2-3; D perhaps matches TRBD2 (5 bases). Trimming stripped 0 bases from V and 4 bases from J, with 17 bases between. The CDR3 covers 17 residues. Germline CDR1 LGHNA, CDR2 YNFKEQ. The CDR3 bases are TGTGCCAGCAGCCAAGATAGTGCGGGCGGGCTGGCAGATACGCAGTATTTT. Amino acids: CASSQDSAGGLADTQYF.

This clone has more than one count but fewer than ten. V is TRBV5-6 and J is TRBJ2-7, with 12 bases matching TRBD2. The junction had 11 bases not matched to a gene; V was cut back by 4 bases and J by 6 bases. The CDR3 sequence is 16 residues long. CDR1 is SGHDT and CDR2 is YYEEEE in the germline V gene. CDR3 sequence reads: CASSPEAGLAGREQYF. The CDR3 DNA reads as TGTGCCAGCAGCCCGGAGGCCGGACTAGCGGGGCGCGAGCAGTACTTC.

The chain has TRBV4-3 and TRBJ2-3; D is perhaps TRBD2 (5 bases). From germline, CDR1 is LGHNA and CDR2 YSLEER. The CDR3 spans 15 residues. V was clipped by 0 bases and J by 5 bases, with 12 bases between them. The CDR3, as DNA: TGCGCCAGCAGCCAAGATCTCCTAGCAAAAGATACGCAGTATTTT. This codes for CASSQDLLAKDTQYF.

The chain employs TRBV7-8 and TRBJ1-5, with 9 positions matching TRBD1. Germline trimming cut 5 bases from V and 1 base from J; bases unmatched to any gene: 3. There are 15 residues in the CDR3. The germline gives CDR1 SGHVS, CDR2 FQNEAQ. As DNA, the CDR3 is TGTGCCAGCAGCCGTGGACAGGGGAGCAATCAGCCCCAGCATTTT. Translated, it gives CASSRGQGSNQPQHF.